One and the same sample provided the 23 T cell receptor beta chains below, sequenced in a study of shared clonotypes between healthy human individuals. CD45RO negativity and positive selection for CCR7 defined naive CD8 cells, a population that excluded terminally differentiated effector memory CD45RA+ cells. Method: immunoSEQ multiplex PCR; TCRdb's copy keeps in-frame clones and lacks some. The sample yields about 2.1 million clones, around 93% seen once. The specimen sequenced was naive CD8+ T cells from PBMCs. Receptor source: a man younger than 30 in good health. Some clones in this sample may be carry-over from other donors' samples.

Here the CDR3 DNA reads TGTGCCACCAGCAGAGATCTGGGTGGAGAGACCCAGTACTTC. Its translation is CATSRDLGGETQYF. The rearrangement uses TRBV15 and TRBJ2-5; D uncertain. Germline-derived CDR1 and CDR2 are LNHNV and YYDKDF (reference sequence). The CDR3 covers 14 residues. Between the trimmed V and J ends, which lost 0 bases and 4 bases, there was a span of 9 bases.

V is TRBV30 and J is TRBJ1-2, with unresolved D. V was trimmed by 2 bases and J by 4 bases, leaving 11 bases between them. Germline CDR1 and CDR2: GTSNPN and SVGIG (reference sequence). This CDR3 region has 13 residues. This CDR3 reads CAWSPDGIYGYTF. The DNA of the CDR3 is TGTGCCTGGAGTCCGGACGGAATCTATGGCTACACCTTC.

The V call is TRBV7-9, the J call TRBJ1-1; a possible D gene is TRBD1 (5 bases). V was shortened by 2 bases and J by 6 bases, with 10 bases between the two germline ends. The germline V gene has CDR1 SEHNR and CDR2 FQNEAQ (reference sequence). The length of the CDR3 is 13 residues. The CDR3 is CASSLIRAPEAFF. DNA for the CDR3: TGTGCCAGCAGCTTAATCAGGGCTCCTGAAGCTTTCTTT.

The V gene is TRBV5-4, the J gene TRBJ1-1; 10 nucleotides align to TRBD1. This CDR3 contains 16 residues. Germline-derived CDR1 and CDR2 are SGHNT and YYREEE (reference sequence). J lost 1 base, V lost 3 bases, and 6 bases had no gene match. CDR3 in DNA: TGTGCCAGCAGCTCTCCGACAGGGGGCGAGAACACTGAAGCTTTCTTT. It specifies CASSSPTGGENTEAFF.

The table lists this clone with a few counts. Additional DNA sequences in this sample encode the identical CDR3. The J gene is TRBJ1-5, the V gene TRBV5-1; TRBD1 agrees at 9 bases. Germline CDR1 is SGHRS and CDR2 is YFSETQ. The CDR3 extends over 14 amino acids. V trimming: 3 bases; J trimming: 2 bases; junction bases outside the gene matches: 0. The CDR3 here is CASSWTGGNQPQHF. DNA for the CDR3: TGCGCCAGCAGCTGGACAGGGGGCAATCAGCCCCAGCATTTT. The variable domain in full, with the rest retrieved from reference TRBV5-1 and TRBJ1-5, is KAGVTQTPRYLIKTRGQQVTLSCSPISGHRSVSWYQQTPGQGLQFLFEYFSETQRNKGNFPGRFSGRQFSNSRSEMNVSTLELGDSALYLCASSWTGGNQPQHFGDGTRLSIL.

This chain links TRBV10-1 with TRBJ2-1, with 8 bases aligning to TRBD2. V shed 3 bases and J 0 bases; nucleotides not matched to a gene: 13. This CDR3 is built from 19 residues. The germline V gene has CDR1 WNHNN and CDR2 SYGVQD (reference sequence). The CDR3 region has the DNA TGCGCCAGCAGTGATACCCAAACTAGCGGCGCTAGCTCCTACAATGAGCAGTTCTTC. Translation gives CASSDTQTSGASSYNEQFF.

The chain employs TRBV4-1 and TRBJ2-7, with 14 bases matching TRBD2. V shed 2 bases, J shed 5 bases, and the junction held 2 bases outside the gene matches. The CDR3 contains 15 residues. Germline assignment: CDR1 MGHRA and CDR2 YSYEKL. In DNA, the CDR3 is TGCGCCAGCAGCCAAAGACTAGCGGGAGGGAACGAGCAGTACTTC. Protein: CASSQRLAGGNEQYF.

This clone turned up a few times. The V call is TRBV4-3, the J call TRBJ1-4; no reliable D call. CDR3 length equals 15 residues. CDR1 LGHNA and CDR2 YSLEER come from the germline V gene. V was cut by 0 bases and J by 0 bases, with 5 bases left in between. The CDR3, as DNA: TGCGCCAGCAGCCAAGAAAGGGCAACTAATGAAAAACTGTTTTTT. This translates into CASSQERATNEKLFF.

The chain carries TRBV27 and TRBJ1-1; D call uncertain. Trimming left V 3 bases short and J 1 base short, with 12 bases between. CDR1 MNHEY and CDR2 SMNVEV come from the germline V gene (reference sequence). The CDR3 has 15 amino acids. CDR3 coding DNA: TGTGCCAGCAGTTTCGGACCGACCCCGAACACTGAAGCTTTCTTT. It codes for CASSFGPTPNTEAFF.

The chain links TRBV7-2 to TRBJ2-7; D unclear. CDR1 is SGHTA and CDR2 is FQGNSA in the germline V gene. Between the trimmed V and J ends, which lost 7 bases and 6 bases, there was a span of 16 bases. This CDR3 spans 13 amino acids. As DNA, the CDR3 is TGTGCCAGCACCCCCTGGCCGCTCCGCGAGCAGTACTTC. It codes for CASTPWPLREQYF.

The chain is built from TRBV27 and TRBJ2-2; 8 bases map to TRBD2. The CDR3 sequence is 16 residues long. The germline V gene encodes CDR1 MNHEY and CDR2 SMNVEV (reference sequence). The V segment lost 2 bases and the J segment 6 bases; nucleotides outside the gene matches: 8. The CDR3 DNA reads as TGTGCCAGCAGTTTAATAAGCGGGAGTTCTGCCGGGGAGCTGTTTTTT. This gives the protein CASSLISGSSAGELFF.

The V gene is TRBV13, the J gene TRBJ2-5; tentative D call: TRBD1 (6 bases). Germline V gives CDR1 PRHDT, CDR2 FYEKMQ (reference sequence). V was trimmed by 2 bases and J by 6 bases, leaving 13 bases between them. This CDR3 is 14 amino acids long. The CDR3 sequence: CASSLRTGRQTQYF. The DNA of the CDR3 is TGTGCCAGCAGCTTAAGAACAGGGAGACAGACCCAGTACTTC.

This chain links TRBV9 with TRBJ2-1; weak D call: TRBD2 (6 bases). Trimming stripped 0 bases from V and 5 bases from J, with 12 bases between. CDR3 length: 15 amino acids. The germline CDR1 and CDR2 sequences are SGDLS and YYNGEE. CDR3 protein: CASSVGGGGHNEQFF. The CDR3 DNA is TGTGCCAGCAGCGTAGGGGGAGGTGGGCACAATGAGCAGTTCTTC.

The chain has TRBV6-8 and TRBJ2-1, with 12 bases matching TRBD2. The CDR3 length is 16 residues. V lost 2 bases to trimming and J lost 5 bases; unmatched junction nucleotides: 4. The germline gives CDR1 MNHGY, CDR2 SAAAGT. The CDR3 sequence is CASSYPSGGGNNEQFF. The CDR3 DNA sequence: TGTGCCAGCAGTTACCCTAGCGGGGGGGGAAACAATGAGCAGTTCTTC.

The gene calls are TRBV27 and TRBJ2-7; TRBD1 matches 8 bases. Looked up from germline, CDR1 is MNHEY and CDR2 is SMNVEV (reference sequence). This CDR3 is 14 amino acids long. V lost 6 bases and J lost 3; bases outside the gene matches: 7. The CDR3 is CASSVTGDHYEQYF. Here the CDR3 DNA reads TGTGCCAGCAGCGTGACAGGGGACCACTACGAGCAGTACTTC.

The chain has TRBV15 and TRBJ2-3; D remains ambiguous. V shed 8 bases and J shed 0 bases, with 15 bases lying between them. CDR1 is LNHNV and CDR2 is YYDKDF in the germline V gene (reference sequence). The CDR3 has 15 amino acids. The CDR3 DNA is TGTGCCACCTCAAACGTAGCCTCTAGCACAGATACGCAGTATTTT. Translated: CATSNVASSTDTQYF.

The CDR3 bases are TGTGCCAGCCCGGGAACAAAGTCACAAAGTCGGGCCAACGTCCTGACTTTC. Translated: CASPGTKSQSRANVLTF. The chain recombines TRBV5-6 with TRBJ2-6; tentatively, D is TRBD2 (5 bases). Germline V gene lookup returns CDR1 SGHDT and CDR2 YYEEEE. The CDR3 contains 17 residues. V lost 7 bases and J lost 5, with 22 bases in between.

The rearrangement joins TRBV5-1 to TRBJ2-5, with D unclear. The CDR3 covers 14 residues. V was trimmed by 1 base and J by 0 bases, leaving 7 bases between them. Looked up from germline, CDR1 is SGHRS and CDR2 is YFSETQ. The CDR3 is CASSLLGNQETQYF. The CDR3, as DNA: TGCGCCAGCAGCTTGTTAGGGAACCAAGAGACCCAGTACTTC.

The sample holds one count of this clone. The genes are TRBV7-9 and TRBJ2-5; 7 positions match TRBD2. From germline, CDR1 is SEHNR and CDR2 FQNEAQ (reference sequence). This CDR3 contains 15 residues. The V gene end was trimmed by 5 bases and the J gene end by 3 bases; junction bases not matched to a gene: 9. The CDR3 nucleotides read TGTGCCAGCAGCCCAAGAGGGGCGGGGGAAGAGACCCAGTACTTC. Translating it yields CASSPRGAGEETQYF.

This clone has a single count. V is TRBV28 and J is TRBJ1-2; D is perhaps TRBD1 (6 bases). There are 15 residues in the CDR3. V was pared by 3 bases and J by 1 base, with 12 bases between. The germline V gene encodes CDR1 MDHEN and CDR2 SYDVKM. The CDR3 sequence: CASSLTGNFNYGYTF. The DNA for the CDR3 is TGTGCCAGCAGTTTGACAGGAAATTTTAACTATGGCTACACCTTC.

The V call is TRBV28, the J call TRBJ2-2; 7 positions agree with TRBD2. The CDR3 runs 16 residues. Trimming removed 1 base from V and 3 bases from J; junction bases left unmatched: 5. CDR1 is MDHEN and CDR2 is SYDVKM in the germline V gene. The CDR3 loop is CASSLSAGADTGELFF. The CDR3 DNA follows: TGTGCCAGCAGTTTATCGGCGGGAGCTGACACCGGGGAGCTGTTTTTT.

CDR3 DNA sequence: TGTGCCAGCAGCTTGGGGACCCTGACAGGGGTTGAAGCTTTCTTT. Translating it yields CASSLGTLTGVEAFF. The J gene is TRBJ1-1, the V gene TRBV7-9; 8 positions match TRBD1. Germline V lookup: CDR1 SEHNR, CDR2 FQNEAQ (reference sequence). Trimming at V came to 3 bases and at J to 7 bases, leaving 10 bases not matched to a gene. The CDR3 covers 15 residues.

The chain has TRBV18 and TRBJ2-1; D possibly corresponds to TRBD2 (6 bases). Germline assignment: CDR1 KGHSH and CDR2 LQKENI. The length of the CDR3 is 14 residues. Trimming shortened V by 3 bases and J by 2 bases, and 8 bases separated the two germline ends. CDR3 sequence: CASSPAGTYNEQFF. The CDR3 nucleotides read TGTGCCAGCTCACCGGCGGGGACCTACAATGAGCAGTTCTTC.